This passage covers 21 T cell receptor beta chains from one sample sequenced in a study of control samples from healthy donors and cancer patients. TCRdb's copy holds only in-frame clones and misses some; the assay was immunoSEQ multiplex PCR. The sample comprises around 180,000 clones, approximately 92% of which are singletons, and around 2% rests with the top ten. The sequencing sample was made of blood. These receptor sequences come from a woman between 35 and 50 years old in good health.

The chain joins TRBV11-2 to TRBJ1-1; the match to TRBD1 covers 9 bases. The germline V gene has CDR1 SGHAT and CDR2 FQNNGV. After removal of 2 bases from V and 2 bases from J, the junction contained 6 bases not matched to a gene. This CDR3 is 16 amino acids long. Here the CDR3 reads CASSLWTGEHNTEAFF. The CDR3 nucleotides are TGTGCCAGCAGCTTATGGACAGGGGAGCACAACACTGAAGCTTTCTTT.

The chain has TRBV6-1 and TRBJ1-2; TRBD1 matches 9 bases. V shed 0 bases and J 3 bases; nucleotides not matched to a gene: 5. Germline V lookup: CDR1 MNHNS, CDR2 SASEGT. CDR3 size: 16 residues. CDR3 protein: CASSEAGRQGDYGYTF. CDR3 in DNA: TGTGCCAGCAGTGAAGCTGGCAGACAGGGGGACTATGGCTACACCTTC.

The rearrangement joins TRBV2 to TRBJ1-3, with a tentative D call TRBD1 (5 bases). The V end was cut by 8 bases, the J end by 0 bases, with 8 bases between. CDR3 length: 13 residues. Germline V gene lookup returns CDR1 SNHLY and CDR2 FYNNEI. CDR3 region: CASAGYSGNTIYF. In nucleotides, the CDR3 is TGTGCCAGCGCAGGGTACTCTGGAAACACCATATATTTT. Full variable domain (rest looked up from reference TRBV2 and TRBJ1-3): EPEVTQTPSHQVTQMGQEVILRCVPISNHLYFYWYRQILGQKVEFLVSFYNNEISEKSEIFDDQFSVERPDGSNFTLKIRSTKLEDSAMYFCASAGYSGNTIYFGEGSWLTVV.

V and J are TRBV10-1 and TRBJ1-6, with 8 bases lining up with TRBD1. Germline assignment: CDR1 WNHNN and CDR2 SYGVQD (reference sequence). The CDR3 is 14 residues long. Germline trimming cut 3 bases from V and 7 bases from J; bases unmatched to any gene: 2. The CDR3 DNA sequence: TGCGCCAGCAGTGATGGACAGGGCAATTCACCCCTCCACTTT. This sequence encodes CASSDGQGNSPLHF.

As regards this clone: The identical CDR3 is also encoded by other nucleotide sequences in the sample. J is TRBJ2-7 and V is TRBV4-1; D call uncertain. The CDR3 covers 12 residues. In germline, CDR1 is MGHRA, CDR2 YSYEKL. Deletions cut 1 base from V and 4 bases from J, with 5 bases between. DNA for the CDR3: TGCGCCAGCAGCCAAGGGGTTTACGAGCAGTACTTC. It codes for CASSQGVYEQYF.

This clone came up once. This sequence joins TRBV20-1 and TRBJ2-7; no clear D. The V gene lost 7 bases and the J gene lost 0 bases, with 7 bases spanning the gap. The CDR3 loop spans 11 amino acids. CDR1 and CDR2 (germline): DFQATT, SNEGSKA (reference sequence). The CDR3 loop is CSGGSSYEQYF. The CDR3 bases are TGCAGTGGGGGAAGCTCCTACGAGCAGTACTTC.

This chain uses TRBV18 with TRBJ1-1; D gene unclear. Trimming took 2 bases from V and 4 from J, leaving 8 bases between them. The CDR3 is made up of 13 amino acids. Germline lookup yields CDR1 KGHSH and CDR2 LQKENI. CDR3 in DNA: TGTGCCAGCTCACCATTGATGGGCACTGAAGCTTTCTTT. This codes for CASSPLMGTEAFF.

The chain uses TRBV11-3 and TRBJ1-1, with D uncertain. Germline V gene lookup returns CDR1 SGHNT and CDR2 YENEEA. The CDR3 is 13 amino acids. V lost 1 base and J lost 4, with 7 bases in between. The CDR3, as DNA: TGTGCCAGCAGCTTAGTAGGTGGCACTGAAGCTTTCTTT. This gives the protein CASSLVGGTEAFF. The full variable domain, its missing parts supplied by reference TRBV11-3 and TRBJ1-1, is EAGVVQSPRYKIIEKKQPVAFWCNPISGHNTLYWYLQNLGQGPELLIRYENEEAVDDSQLPKDRFSAERLKGVDSTLKIQPAELGDSAVYLCASSLVGGTEAFFGQGTRLTVV.

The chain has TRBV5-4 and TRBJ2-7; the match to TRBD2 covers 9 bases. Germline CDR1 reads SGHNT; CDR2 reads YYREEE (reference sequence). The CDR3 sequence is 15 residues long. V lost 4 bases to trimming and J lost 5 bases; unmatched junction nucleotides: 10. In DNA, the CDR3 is TGTGCCAGCAGCCCAGCGGGACTAGCTGTCGACGAGCAGTACTTC. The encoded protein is CASSPAGLAVDEQYF. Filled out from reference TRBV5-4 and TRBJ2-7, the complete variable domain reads ETGVTQSPTHLIKTRGQQVTLRCSSQSGHNTVSWYQQALGQGPQFIFQYYREEENGRGNFPPRFSGLQFPNYSSELNVNALELDDSALYLCASSPAGLAVDEQYFGPGTRLTVT.

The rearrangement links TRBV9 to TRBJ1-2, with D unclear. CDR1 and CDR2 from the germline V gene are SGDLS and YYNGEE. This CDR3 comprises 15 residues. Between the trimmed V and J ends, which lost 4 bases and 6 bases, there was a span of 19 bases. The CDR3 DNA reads TGTGCCAGCAGCCCAGGAGGCAGTGGAAGGGATGGCTACACCTTC. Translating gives CASSPGGSGRDGYTF.

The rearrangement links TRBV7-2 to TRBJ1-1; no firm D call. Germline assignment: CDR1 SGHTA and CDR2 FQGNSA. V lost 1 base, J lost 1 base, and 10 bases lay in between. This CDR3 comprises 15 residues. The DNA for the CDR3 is TGTGCCAGCAGCTTAGGAGGTCCAGGGAACACTGAAGCTTTCTTT. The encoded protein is CASSLGGPGNTEAFF. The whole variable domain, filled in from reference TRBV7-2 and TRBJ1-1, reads GAGVSQSPSNKVTEKGKDVELRCDPISGHTALYWYRQSLGQGLEFLIYFQGNSAPDKSGLPSDRFSAERTGGSVSTLTIQRTQQEDSAVYLCASSLGGPGNTEAFFGQGTRLTVV.

The CDR3 bases are TGTGCCAGCAGTTTAGGGCCGATTAATGAGCAGTTCTTC. Its protein is CASSLGPINEQFF. The V and J genes are TRBV27 and TRBJ2-1; D is unclear. Germline V gene sequence: CDR1 MNHEY, CDR2 SMNVEV (reference sequence). CDR3 length: 13 residues. Trimming stripped 2 bases from V and 7 bases from J, with 9 bases between.

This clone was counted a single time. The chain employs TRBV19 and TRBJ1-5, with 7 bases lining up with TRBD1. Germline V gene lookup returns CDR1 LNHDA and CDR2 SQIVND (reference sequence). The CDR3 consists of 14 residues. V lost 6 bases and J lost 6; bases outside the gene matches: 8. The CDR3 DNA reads TGTGCCAGTAGCCTTAGGGGGCGCGGTCAGCCCCAGCATTTT. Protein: CASSLRGRGQPQHF.

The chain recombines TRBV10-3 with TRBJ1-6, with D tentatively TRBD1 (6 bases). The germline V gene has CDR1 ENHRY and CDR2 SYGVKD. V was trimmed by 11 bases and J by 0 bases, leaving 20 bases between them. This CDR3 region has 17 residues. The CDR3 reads CASQPGGGSSYNSPLHF. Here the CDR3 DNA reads TGTGCCTCTCAACCCGGGGGGGGCAGCTCCTATAATTCACCCCTCCACTTT.

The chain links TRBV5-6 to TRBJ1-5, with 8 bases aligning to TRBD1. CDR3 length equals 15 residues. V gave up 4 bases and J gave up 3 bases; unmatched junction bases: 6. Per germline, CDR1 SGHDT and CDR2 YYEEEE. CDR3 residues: CASSMGQAANQPQHF. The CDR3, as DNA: TGTGCCAGCAGCATGGGACAGGCCGCCAATCAGCCCCAGCATTTT.

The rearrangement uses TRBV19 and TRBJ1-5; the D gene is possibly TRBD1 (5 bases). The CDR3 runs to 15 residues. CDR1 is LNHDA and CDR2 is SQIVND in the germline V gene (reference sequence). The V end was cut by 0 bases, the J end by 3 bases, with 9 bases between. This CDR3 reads CASSIDVGDNQPQHF. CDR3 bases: TGTGCCAGTAGTATAGATGTAGGGGACAATCAGCCCCAGCATTTT.

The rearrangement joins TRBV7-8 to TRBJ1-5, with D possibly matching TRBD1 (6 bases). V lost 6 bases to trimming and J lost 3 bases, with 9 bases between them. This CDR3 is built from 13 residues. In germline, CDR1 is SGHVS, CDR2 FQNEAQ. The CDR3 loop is CASRNRDNQPQHF. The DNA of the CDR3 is TGTGCCAGCAGGAACAGGGACAATCAGCCCCAGCATTTT.

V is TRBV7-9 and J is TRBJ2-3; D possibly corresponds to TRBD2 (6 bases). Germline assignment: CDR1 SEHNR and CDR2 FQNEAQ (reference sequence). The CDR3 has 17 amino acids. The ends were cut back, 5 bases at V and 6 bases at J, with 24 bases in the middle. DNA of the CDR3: TGTGCCAGCAGCCCCAACCCGCCGGGGACTCCCGAGGATACGCAGTATTTT. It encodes CASSPNPPGTPEDTQYF.

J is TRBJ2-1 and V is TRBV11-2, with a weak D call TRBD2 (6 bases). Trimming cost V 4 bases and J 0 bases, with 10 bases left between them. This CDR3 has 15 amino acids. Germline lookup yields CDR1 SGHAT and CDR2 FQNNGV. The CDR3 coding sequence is TGTGCCAGCAGCTCCGGGAGTAGCTCCTACAATGAGCAGTTCTTC. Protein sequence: CASSSGSSSYNEQFF. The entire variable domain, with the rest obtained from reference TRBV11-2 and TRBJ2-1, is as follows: EAGVAQSPRYKIIEKRQSVAFWCNPISGHATLYWYQQILGQGPKLLIQFQNNGVVDDSQLPKDRFSAERLKGVDSTLKIQPAKLEDSAVYLCASSSGSSSYNEQFFGPGTRLTVL.

In DNA, the CDR3 is TGTGCCAGCAGCTTTCTCACAGGGGTGGGTGGCTACACCTTC. Residues: CASSFLTGVGGYTF. The chain carries TRBV7-9 and TRBJ1-2, with 7 bases lining up with TRBD1. The trim removed 3 bases at V and 7 bases at J, leaving 8 bases unmatched. The CDR3 extends over 14 amino acids. Germline V gene data show CDR1 as SEHNR and CDR2 as FQNEAQ (reference sequence). The variable domain in full, completed from reference TRBV7-9 and TRBJ1-2, reads DTGVSQNPRHKITKRGQNVTFRCDPISEHNRLYWYRQTLGQGPEFLTYFQNEAQLEKSRLLSDRFSAERPKGSFSTLEIQRTEQGDSAMYLCASSFLTGVGGYTFGSGTRLTVV.

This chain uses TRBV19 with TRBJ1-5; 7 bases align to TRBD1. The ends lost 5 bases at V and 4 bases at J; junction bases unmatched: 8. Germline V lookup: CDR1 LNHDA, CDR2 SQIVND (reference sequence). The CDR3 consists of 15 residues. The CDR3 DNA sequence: TGTGCCAGTAGTTCAACCGGGACAGAGAATCAGCCCCAGCATTTT. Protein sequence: CASSSTGTENQPQHF.